These 2 T cell receptor beta chains came from one sample sequenced in a study of OX40 agonist ivuxolimab in advanced cancers. Clones were read by immunoSEQ multiplex PCR, and TCRdb kept only the in-frame ones, dropping some. Among some 100,000 clones listed, approximately 81% were seen once. Sequences were derived from CD4+ or CD8+ T cells sorted from blood, sampled in a trial of the OX40 agonist ivuxolimab. The receptors derive from an adult with an advanced solid tumor such as melanoma, head and neck, liver or kidney cancer.

V is TRBV5-1 and J is TRBJ2-5; D is unclear. V shed 1 base and J shed 4 bases, with 11 bases lying between them. Germline assignment: CDR1 SGHRS and CDR2 YFSETQ. The CDR3 consists of 14 residues. CDR3 sequence: CASSLLVSGETQYF. The CDR3 DNA is TGCGCCAGCAGCTTGCTCGTTTCGGGAGAGACCCAGTACTTC.

The CDR3 protein is CASSPRQERGQPQHF. In DNA, the CDR3 is TGTGCCAGCTCACCACGACAGGAAAGGGGTCAGCCCCAGCATTTT. The V and J genes are TRBV18 and TRBJ1-5; D may be TRBD1 (6 bases). Germline V gene data show CDR1 as KGHSH and CDR2 as LQKENI. The ends were cut back, 1 base at V and 6 bases at J, with 13 bases in the middle. This CDR3 contains 15 residues.